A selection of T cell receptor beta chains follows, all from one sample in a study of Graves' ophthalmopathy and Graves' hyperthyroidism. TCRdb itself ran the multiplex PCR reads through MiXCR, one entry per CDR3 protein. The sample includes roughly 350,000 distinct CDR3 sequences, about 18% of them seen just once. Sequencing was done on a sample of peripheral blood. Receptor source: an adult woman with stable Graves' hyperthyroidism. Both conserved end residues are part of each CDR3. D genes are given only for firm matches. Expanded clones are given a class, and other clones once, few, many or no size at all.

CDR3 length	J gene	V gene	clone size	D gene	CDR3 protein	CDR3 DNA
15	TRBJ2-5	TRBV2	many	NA	CASSGQGGRGETQYF	TGTGCCAGCAGCGGTCAGGGAGGGAGGGGGGAGACCCAGTACTTC
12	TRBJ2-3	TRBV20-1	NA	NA	CSASPGADTQYF	TGCAGTGCTAGTCCGGGGGCAGATACGCAGTATTTT
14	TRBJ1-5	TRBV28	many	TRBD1	CASSSQGARQPQHF	TGTGCCAGCAGCTCACAGGGGGCGCGTCAGCCCCAGCATTTT
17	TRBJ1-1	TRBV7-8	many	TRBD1	CASSLDRDRLGSAEAFF	TGTGCCAGCAGCTTAGACCGGGACAGGCTGGGGAGCGCTGAAGCTTTCTTT
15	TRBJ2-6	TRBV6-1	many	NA	CASSRQPAGANVLTF	TGTGCCAGCAGCCGACAGCCGGCTGGGGCCAACGTCCTGACTTTC
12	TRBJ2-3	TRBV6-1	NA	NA	CASTQLVYVRYF	TGTGCCAGCACCCAACTAGTTTACGTACGGTATTTT
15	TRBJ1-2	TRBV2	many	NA	CASQPRDRYNYGYTF	TGTGCCAGCCAGCCCCGGGACCGATATAACTATGGCTACACCTTC
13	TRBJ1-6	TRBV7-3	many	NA	CASSPDRDSPLHF	TGTGCCAGCAGCCCGGACAGAGATTCACCCCTCCACTTT
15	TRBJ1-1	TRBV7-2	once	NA	CASSPYLTGGGEAFF	TGTGCCAGCAGCCCCTACCTCACCGGTGGGGGAGAAGCTTTCTTT
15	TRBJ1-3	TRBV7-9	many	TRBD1	CASSRTGVSGNTIYF	TGTGCCAGCAGCAGGACAGGGGTTTCTGGAAACACCATATATTTT
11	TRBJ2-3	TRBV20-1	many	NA	CSALTSHTQYF	TGCAGTGCTTTGACTAGTCATACGCAGTATTTT
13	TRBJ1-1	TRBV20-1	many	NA	CSANGGSNTEAFF	TGCAGTGCCAACGGGGGATCTAACACTGAAGCTTTCTTT
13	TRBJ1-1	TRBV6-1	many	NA	CASSEVGNTEAFF	TGTGCCAGCAGCGAAGTTGGGAACACTGAAGCTTTCTTT
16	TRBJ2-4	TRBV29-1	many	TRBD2	CSVEGGTQSPWNIQYF	TGCAGCGTTGAGGGGGGGACGCAATCCCCATGGAACATTCAGTACTTC
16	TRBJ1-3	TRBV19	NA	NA	CASSSHRGASGNTIYF	TGTGCCAGTAGTAGCCACCGCGGGGCCTCTGGAAACACCATATATTTT
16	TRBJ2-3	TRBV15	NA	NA	CATSRVLTESTDTQYF	TGTGCCACCAGCAGAGTTTTGACAGAGAGCACAGATACGCAGTATTTT
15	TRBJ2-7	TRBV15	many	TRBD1	CATSSRGTGSHEQYF	TGTGCCACCAGTTCTAGAGGGACAGGGTCACACGAGCAGTACTTC
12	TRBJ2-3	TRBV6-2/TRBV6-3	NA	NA	CASSYTTDTQYF	TGTGCCAGCAGTTATACCACAGATACGCAGTATTTT
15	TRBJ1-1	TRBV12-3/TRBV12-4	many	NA	CASTPRGKMNTEAFF	TGTGCCAGCACCCCTAGGGGGAAAATGAACACTGAAGCTTTCTTT
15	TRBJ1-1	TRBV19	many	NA	CASSWQGRMNTEAFF	TGTGCCAGTAGTTGGCAGGGTAGGATGAACACTGAAGCTTTCTTT
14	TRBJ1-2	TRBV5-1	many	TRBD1	CASSLVTGTYGYTF	TGCGCCAGCAGCCTGGTGACAGGGACGTATGGCTACACCTTC
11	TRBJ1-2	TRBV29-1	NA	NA	CSVETPGGYTF	TGCAGCGTTGAGACCCCCGGCGGCTACACCTTC
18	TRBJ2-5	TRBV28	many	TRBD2	CASTSVTGLAGAQETQYF	TGTGCCAGCACGTCGGTAACGGGACTAGCGGGAGCCCAAGAGACCCAGTACTTC
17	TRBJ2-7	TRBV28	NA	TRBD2	CASRTPRTSGRTYKQYF	TGTGCCAGCAGAACTCCCCGAACTAGCGGGAGGACATATAAGCAGTACTTC
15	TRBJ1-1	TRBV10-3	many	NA	CAISESNPGNTEAFF	TGTGCCATCAGTGAGTCGAATCCGGGGAACACTGAAGCTTTCTTT
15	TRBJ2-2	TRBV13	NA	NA	CASIFGRSNTGELFF	TGTGCCAGCATCTTCGGCAGATCGAACACCGGGGAGCTGTTTTTT
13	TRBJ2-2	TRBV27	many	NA	CASSFLHTGELFF	TGTGCCAGCAGTTTTTTACACACCGGGGAGCTGTTTTTT
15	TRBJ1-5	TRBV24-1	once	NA	CATSDPDISNQPQHF	TGTGCCACCAGTGATCCGGACATTAGCAATCAGCCCCAGCATTTT
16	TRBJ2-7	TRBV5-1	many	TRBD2	CASSFSAGGDTYEQYF	TGCGCCAGCAGCTTTTCAGCGGGAGGGGACACCTACGAGCAGTACTTC
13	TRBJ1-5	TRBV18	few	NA	CASSPGKGQPQHF	TGTGCCAGCTCACCAGGGAAGGGTCAGCCCCAGCATTTT
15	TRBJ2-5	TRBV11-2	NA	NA	CASSLAPGAGETQYF	TGTGCCAGCAGCTTGGCGCCGGGAGCGGGAGAGACCCAGTACTTC
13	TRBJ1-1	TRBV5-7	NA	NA	CASSSPGDTEAFF	TGTGCCAGCAGCAGCCCAGGGGACACTGAAGCTTTCTTT
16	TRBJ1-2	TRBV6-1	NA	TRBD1	CASSEGTGTGTYGYTF	TGTGCCAGCAGTGAAGGTACCGGGACAGGGACCTATGGCTACACCTTC
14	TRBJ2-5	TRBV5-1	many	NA	CASATPYSQETQYF	TGCGCCAGCGCAACCCCGTACAGCCAAGAGACCCAGTACTTC
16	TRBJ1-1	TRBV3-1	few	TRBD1	CASSLRSWTGRTEAFF	TGTGCCAGCAGCCTCCGCTCCTGGACAGGGCGGACTGAAGCTTTCTTT
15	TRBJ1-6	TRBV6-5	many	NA	CASSSVGRLNSPLHF	TGTGCCAGCAGTTCCGTCGGACGGCTTAATTCACCCCTCCACTTT
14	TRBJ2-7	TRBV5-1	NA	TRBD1	CASSVGTEIPEQYF	TGCGCCAGCAGCGTCGGGACAGAAATTCCCGAGCAGTACTTC
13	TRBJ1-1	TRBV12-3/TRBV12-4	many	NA	CASSFGGQKEAFF	TGTGCCAGCAGTTTCGGGGGGCAAAAGGAAGCTTTCTTT
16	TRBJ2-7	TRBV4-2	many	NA	CASSQDRTTGAYEQYF	TGTGCCAGCAGCCAGGACCGGACCACCGGGGCGTACGAGCAGTACTTC
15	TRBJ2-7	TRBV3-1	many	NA	CASSPWTVGPDEQYF	TGTGCCAGCAGCCCTTGGACAGTGGGGCCTGACGAGCAGTACTTC
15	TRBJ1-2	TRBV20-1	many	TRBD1	CSARGRDRVVYGYTF	TGCAGTGCTAGAGGGAGGGACAGGGTGGTCTATGGCTACACCTTC
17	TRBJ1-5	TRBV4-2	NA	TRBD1	CASSQPGAGGSNQPQHF	TGTGCCAGCAGCCAGCCCGGGGCAGGGGGCAGCAATCAGCCCCAGCATTTT
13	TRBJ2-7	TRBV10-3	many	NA	CAISESKGNEQYF	TGTGCCATCAGTGAGTCGAAGGGTAACGAGCAGTACTTC
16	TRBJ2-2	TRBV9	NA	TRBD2	CASSDRIAGARGELFF	TGTGCCAGCAGCGACCGTATAGCGGGAGCCCGAGGGGAGCTGTTTTTT
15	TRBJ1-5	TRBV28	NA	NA	CASSRAGLGSQPQHF	TGTGCCAGCAGTCGGGCGGGGCTGGGGAGTCAGCCCCAGCATTTT
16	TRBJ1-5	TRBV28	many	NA	CASSLAGLYSNQPQHF	TGTGCCAGCAGTTTGGCAGGGCTCTATAGCAATCAGCCCCAGCATTTT
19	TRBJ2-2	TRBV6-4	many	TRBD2	CASMGLLGLAGENTGELFF	TGTGCCAGCATGGGACTCCTGGGACTAGCGGGAGAGAACACCGGGGAGCTGTTTTTT
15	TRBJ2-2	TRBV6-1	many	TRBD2	CASKIGLAGAGELFF	TGTGCCAGCAAGATAGGACTAGCGGGGGCCGGGGAGCTGTTTTTT
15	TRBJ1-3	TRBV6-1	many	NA	CASGPGTNSGNTIYF	TGTGCCAGCGGCCCCGGGACTAACTCTGGAAACACCATATATTTT
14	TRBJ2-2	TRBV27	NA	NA	CASRLGQGGGELFF	TGTGCCAGCAGGCTCGGGCAGGGGGGCGGGGAGCTGTTTTTT
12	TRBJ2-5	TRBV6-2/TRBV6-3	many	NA	CASSRNDQTQYF	TGTGCCAGCAGTCGCAACGACCAGACCCAGTACTTC
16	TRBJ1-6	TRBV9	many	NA	CASSVGGGRGNSPLHF	TGTGCCAGCAGCGTAGGGGGTGGGCGCGGTAATTCACCCCTCCACTTT
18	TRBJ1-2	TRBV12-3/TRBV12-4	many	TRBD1	CASSSVFGTVVPDYGYTF	TGTGCCAGCAGTTCTGTGTTTGGGACAGTGGTACCCGACTATGGCTACACCTTC